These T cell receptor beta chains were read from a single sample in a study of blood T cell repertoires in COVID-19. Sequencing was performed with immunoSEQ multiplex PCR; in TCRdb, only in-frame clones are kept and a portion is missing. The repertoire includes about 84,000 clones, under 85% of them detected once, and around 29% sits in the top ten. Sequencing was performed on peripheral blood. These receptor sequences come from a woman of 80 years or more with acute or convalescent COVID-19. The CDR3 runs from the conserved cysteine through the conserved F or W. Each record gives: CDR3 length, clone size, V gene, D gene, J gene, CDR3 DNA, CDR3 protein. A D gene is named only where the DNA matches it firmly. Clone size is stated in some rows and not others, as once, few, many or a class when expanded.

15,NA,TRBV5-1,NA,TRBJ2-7,TGCGCCAGCAGCTTTGCGTCCGGGACTCGCTACGAGCAGTACTTC,CASSFASGTRYEQYF
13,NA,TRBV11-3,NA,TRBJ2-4,TGTGCCAGCAGCGGGAGACCCAAAAACATTCAGTACTTC,CASSGRPKNIQYF
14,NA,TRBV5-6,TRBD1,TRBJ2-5,TGTGCCAGCACCCGACAGGGAACCCAAGAGACCCAGTACTTC,CASTRQGTQETQYF
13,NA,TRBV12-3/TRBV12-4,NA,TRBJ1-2,TGTGCCAGCAGAAACTCTTCTAACTATGGCTACACCTTC,CASRNSSNYGYTF
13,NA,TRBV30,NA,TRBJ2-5,TGTGCCTGGGGTAACGGACTGCAAGAGACCCAGTACTTC,CAWGNGLQETQYF
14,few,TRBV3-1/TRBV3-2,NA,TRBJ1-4,TGTGCCAGCAGCCAAGCCCCCCCCGGTTCCGAGGTGTTTTTT,CASSQAPPGSEVFF
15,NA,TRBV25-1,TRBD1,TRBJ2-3,TGTGCCTTCCTCTCCCGGGACAGGGGGGCAGATACGCAGTATTTT,CAFLSRDRGADTQYF
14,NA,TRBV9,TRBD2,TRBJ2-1,TGTGCCAGCAGCTCTAGCGGGAGGGCCAATGAGCAGTTCTTC,CASSSSGRANEQFF
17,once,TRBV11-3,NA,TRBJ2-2,TGTGCCAGCAGCCTCAGGGGTGCAGGATATGACACCGGGGAGCTGTTTTTT,CASSLRGAGYDTGELFF
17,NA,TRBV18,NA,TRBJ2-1,TGTGCCAGCTCACCCCCCGCAGGGTCCACCTCCTACAATGAGCAGTTCTTC,CASSPPAGSTSYNEQFF
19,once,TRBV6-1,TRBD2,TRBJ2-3,TGTGCCAGCAGTGAAGGTGCCAGCGGGAGGGCGGGGGGCACAGATACGCAGTATTTT,CASSEGASGRAGGTDTQYF
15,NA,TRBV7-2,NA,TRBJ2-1,TGTGCCAGCAGCTCCCCCTCCGCGGCCTACAATGAGCAGTTCTTC,CASSSPSAAYNEQFF
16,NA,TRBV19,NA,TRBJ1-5,TGTGCCAGTAGTATAGATCATGGAGGGGGCAATCAGCCCCAGCATTTT,CASSIDHGGGNQPQHF
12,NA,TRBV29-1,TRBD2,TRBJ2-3,TGCAGCGGTCGGGACTACACAGATACGCAGTATTTT,CSGRDYTDTQYF
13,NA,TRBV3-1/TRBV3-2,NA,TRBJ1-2,TGTGCCAGCAGCCAACAGGGTCTCAATGGCTACACCTTC,CASSQQGLNGYTF
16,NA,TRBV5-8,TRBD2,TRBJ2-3,TGTGCCAGCAGCTTGGGACTAGCGGTGCGCACAGATACGCAGTATTTT,CASSLGLAVRTDTQYF
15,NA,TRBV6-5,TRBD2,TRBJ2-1,TGTGCCAGCAGCCCGGTTCTAGCGGGAATGGGTGAGCAGTTCTTC,CASSPVLAGMGEQFF
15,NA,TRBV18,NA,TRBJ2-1,TGTGCCAGCTCCCCGACTGGTTACTCCTACAATGAGCAGTTCTTC,CASSPTGYSYNEQFF
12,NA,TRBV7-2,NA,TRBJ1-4,TGTGCCAGCAGCTTAGGGAGTGAAAAACTGTTTTTT,CASSLGSEKLFF
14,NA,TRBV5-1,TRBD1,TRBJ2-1,TGCGCCAGCAGCGGGGGACAGGGAGTAGATGAGCAGTTCTTC,CASSGGQGVDEQFF
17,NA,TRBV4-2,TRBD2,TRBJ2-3,TGTGCCAGCAGCCCCGGGGACCAGCGGGGGATCACAGATACGCAGTATTTT,CASSPGDQRGITDTQYF
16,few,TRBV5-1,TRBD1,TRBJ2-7,TGCGCCAGCAGCATTGGGGGACAGGGAAGCTCCTACGAGCAGTACTTC,CASSIGGQGSSYEQYF
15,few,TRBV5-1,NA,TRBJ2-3,TGCGCCAGCAGCTTGGATCCAGGTCGGACAGATACGCAGTATTTT,CASSLDPGRTDTQYF
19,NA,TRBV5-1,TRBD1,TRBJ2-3,TGCGCCAGCAGCCCCGCAGGGGGCTTGGGCGGGATAAGCACAGATACGCAGTATTTT,CASSPAGGLGGISTDTQYF
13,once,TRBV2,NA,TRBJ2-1,TGTGCCAGCAGTGAAGAGACTCACAATGAGCAGTTCTTC,CASSEETHNEQFF
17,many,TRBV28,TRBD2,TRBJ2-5,TGTGCCAGCAGCCCTCCGAGGACTAGCGGGATAAGGGAGACCCAGTACTTC,CASSPPRTSGIRETQYF
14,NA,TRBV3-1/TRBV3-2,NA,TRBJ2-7,TGTGCCAGCAGCCAAGAAAGGGGGAGCGGTGAGCAGTACTTC,CASSQERGSGEQYF
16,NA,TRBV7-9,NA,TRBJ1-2,TGTGCCAGCAGCTCCGCCTGGAGCCTCAGTTACTATGGCTACACCTTC,CASSSAWSLSYYGYTF
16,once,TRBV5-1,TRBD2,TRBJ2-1,TGCGCCAGCAGTAGTAATAGCGGGCTCTCCTACAATGAGCAGTTCTTC,CASSSNSGLSYNEQFF
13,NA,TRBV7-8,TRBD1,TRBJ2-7,TGTGCCAGCAGTTTGGGACAGGAGGGCGAGCAGTACTTC,CASSLGQEGEQYF
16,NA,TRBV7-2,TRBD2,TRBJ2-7,TGTGCCAGCAGCTTAGATACTAGCGGGAGCCCGCGGGAGCAGTACTTC,CASSLDTSGSPREQYF
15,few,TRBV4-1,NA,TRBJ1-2,TGCGCCAGCAGCCCGTCATGGGCCTTACGCTATGGCTACACCTTC,CASSPSWALRYGYTF
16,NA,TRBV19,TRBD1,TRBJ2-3,TGTGCCAGTAGTGGCCCAGGGCAGGGGGTCCCAGATACGCAGTATTTT,CASSGPGQGVPDTQYF
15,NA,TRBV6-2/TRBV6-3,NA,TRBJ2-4,TGTGCCAGCAGTCAAACCCCAGGGGAGACAAACATTCAGTACTTC,CASSQTPGETNIQYF
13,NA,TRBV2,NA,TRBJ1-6,TGTGCCAGCAGGGGCCTCCCAGATTCACCCCTCCACTTT,CASRGLPDSPLHF
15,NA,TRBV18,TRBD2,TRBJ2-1,TGTGCCAGCTCACTAACAGCGGGAACCTACAATGAGCAGTTCTTC,CASSLTAGTYNEQFF
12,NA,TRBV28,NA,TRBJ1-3,TGTGCCAGCAGCATTTCTGGAAACACCATATATTTT,CASSISGNTIYF
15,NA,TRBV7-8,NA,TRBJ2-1,TGTGCCAGCAGCTTAGACTTGGTTAGGGAGTTTGAGCAGTTCTTC,CASSLDLVREFEQFF
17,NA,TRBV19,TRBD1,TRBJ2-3,TGTGCCAGTAGTATCCGGACAGGGGGCTTCCAATTGGATACGCAGTATTTT,CASSIRTGGFQLDTQYF
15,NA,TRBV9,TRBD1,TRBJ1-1,TGTGCCAGCAGCGTCGCGACAGGGAGGAACCCTGAAGCTTTCTTT,CASSVATGRNPEAFF
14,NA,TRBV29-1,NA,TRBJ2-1,TGCAGCACTAAGGAGAGGGCTGCCCACAATGAGCAGTTCTTC,CSTKERAAHNEQFF
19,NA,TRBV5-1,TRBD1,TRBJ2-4,TGCGCCAGCAGTATCGAGACAGGGTTTGGTGGTGGGTCCAAAAACATTCAGTACTTC,CASSIETGFGGGSKNIQYF
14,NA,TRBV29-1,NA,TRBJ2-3,TGCAGCGTTGATCACGTCAGGGGCGGGGATACGCAGTATTTT,CSVDHVRGGDTQYF
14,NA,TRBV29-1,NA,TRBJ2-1,TGCAGCGTTGAAAGGGCAGGGCTGGACAATGAGCAGTTCTTC,CSVERAGLDNEQFF
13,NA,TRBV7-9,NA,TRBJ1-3,TGTGCCAGCAGCTTAGGGGAGGGTAACACCATATATTTT,CASSLGEGNTIYF
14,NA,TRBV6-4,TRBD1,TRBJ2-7,TGTGCCAGCAGTGGGGGACAGGCCCCCTACGAGCAGTACTTC,CASSGGQAPYEQYF
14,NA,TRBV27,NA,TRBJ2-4,TGTGCCAGCAGTTTATCGAGGAATCAAAACATTCAGTACTTC,CASSLSRNQNIQYF
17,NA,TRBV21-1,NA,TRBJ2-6,TGTGCCAGCAGCAACAGGGGGCGAGTCTCCGGGGCCAACGTCCTGACTTTC,CASSNRGRVSGANVLTF
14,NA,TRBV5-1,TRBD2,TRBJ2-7,TGCGCCAGCAGTACCTCGGGGGGGGCCTACGAGCAGTACTTC,CASSTSGGAYEQYF
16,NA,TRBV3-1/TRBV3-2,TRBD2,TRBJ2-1,TGTGCCAGCAGCCAAGAGGTGCTAGCGGGAGGGGACGAGCAGTTCTTC,CASSQEVLAGGDEQFF
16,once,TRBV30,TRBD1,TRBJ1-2,TGTGCCTGGAGTTCCCCCCGGGACAGGGGGCACTATGGCTACACCTTC,CAWSSPRDRGHYGYTF
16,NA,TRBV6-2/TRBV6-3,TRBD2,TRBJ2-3,TGTGCCAGCAACCCCTGGGGGGAAGAGCGGGAAGATACGCAGTATTTT,CASNPWGEEREDTQYF